This TCR beta chain was identified during a study of draining lymph node invasion in breast cancer (TCRdb year 2020). For context, the study as a whole: Nodal metastasis was diagnosed by histology and cytokeratin immunohistochemistry and confirmed by EpCAM/CD45 flow cytometry. In a separate targeted assay, bulk TCR-beta CDR3 sequencing compared sorted memory regulatory T cells and memory conventional CD4 T cells across breast cancer tissues. From each patient, matched non-invaded and tumor-invaded tumor-draining lymph nodes and the primary tumor were collected, and both Treg and Tconv subsets were profiled. In the separate targeted TCR sequencing, lymph nodes from five or six patients were covered, and primary tumors were sequenced for three of those patients.

The research as a whole found: According to the targeted TCR-seq data, Tregs appeared to be more clonally expanded than Tconvs in every tissue, and both subsets had lower diversity in tumor than in lymph nodes. Detection of some of the top 100 tumor clones in both invaded and non-invaded nodes suggests recirculation between tumor and draining nodes. The tumor top-100 clone tracking analysis was possible in only a couple of patients. Data could not resolve whether Treg conversion occurred in a given organ or whether converted Tregs recirculated between nodes and tumor. TCRs shared between Treg and Tconv subsets were regarded as suggestive, but not proof, of a common clonal origin. Within each tissue, roughly 13-22% of Treg TCRs were also found among Tconvs, a result interpreted as suggesting peripheral Treg induction.

V and J are truncated by 10 bases and 6 bases respectively, leaving an intervening sequence of 17 bases. Inclusive of the bounding cysteine and phenylalanine, the CDR3 is 13 residues long. Only the CDR3 region is kept as DNA, spanning 39 bases read in frame from base 1. CDR1 and CDR2, per the germline V gene, are ENHRY and SYGVKD. For memory regulatory T cells, the sort was based on CD4+ CD45RA- CD25high cells. Each tumor-draining lymph node was classified as non-invaded if metastatic tumor cells were absent and as invaded if metastatic tumor cells were present. T cells were pre-enriched with a Miltenyi Pan T Cell isolation kit before staining and sorting. Immunohistochemistry for estrogen receptor, progesterone receptor, HER2 and Ki-67 was used to characterize primary tumors. Fresh surgical tissue was processed within a few hours after surgery by cutting into small fragments. Tissue fragments were enzymatically digested with Liberase TL plus DNase for roughly 20 minutes and filtered through a 40-micrometer strainer. After DAPI live/dead staining, cells were sorted on a BD FACS Aria II, reaching about 97-99% purity. Sorted cells were lysed in TCL buffer, and RNA was purified using a Norgen Single Cell RNA purification kit that included DNase treatment.

Turning to this clonotype: The specificity of this receptor is unknown. There are no base qualities to consult, and no much larger clone falls within one base.

Libraries were made using bulk RNA-seq. These reads were obtained on an Illumina HiSeq 2500. The paper's processing steps were these. For the separate targeted TCR-seq dataset, CDR3 sequences were extracted and quantified from raw reads using MiXCR version 2.1.5 with default parameters. The separate targeted TCR-seq dataset defined each TCR-beta clone by its combination of V gene, J gene and CDR3 sequence. In the separate targeted TCR-seq dataset, clones with fewer than three counts were removed, then only the 90% most strongly expressed clones per sample were retained. For each tissue in the separate targeted TCR-seq dataset, Treg-Tconv overlap was calculated by dividing the number of shared clones by the total number of Treg clones and multiplying by 100. Through fastp at Q25 and MiXCR, TCRdb rebuilt clones from the public reads, retaining in-frame beta chains. CDR3 protein duplicates are merged, each entry listing the most common genes and DNA. These V and J calls derive from TCRdb rather than the authors' analysis. The sample yields 1,100 or so distinct CDR3 sequences; approximately 62% were counted once. The ten biggest clones cover about 9.4% of the sample.

The sequence came from a female donor with luminal breast cancer. The sample taken for sequencing was sorted memory Tregs from a lymph node. Reading the label with the study, this specimen's cell subset or site is: CD45RA-negative sorted CD4+ T cells (memory Tconv or effector/memory Treg). The rearrangement combines TRBV10-3 with TRBJ2-3, with a tentative D gene TRBD1 over 7 matching bases. The nucleotide sequence reads TGTGCCAGCGGGACAGCCGAGTGGGATACGCAGTATTTT. This sequence encodes CASGTAEWDTQYF.